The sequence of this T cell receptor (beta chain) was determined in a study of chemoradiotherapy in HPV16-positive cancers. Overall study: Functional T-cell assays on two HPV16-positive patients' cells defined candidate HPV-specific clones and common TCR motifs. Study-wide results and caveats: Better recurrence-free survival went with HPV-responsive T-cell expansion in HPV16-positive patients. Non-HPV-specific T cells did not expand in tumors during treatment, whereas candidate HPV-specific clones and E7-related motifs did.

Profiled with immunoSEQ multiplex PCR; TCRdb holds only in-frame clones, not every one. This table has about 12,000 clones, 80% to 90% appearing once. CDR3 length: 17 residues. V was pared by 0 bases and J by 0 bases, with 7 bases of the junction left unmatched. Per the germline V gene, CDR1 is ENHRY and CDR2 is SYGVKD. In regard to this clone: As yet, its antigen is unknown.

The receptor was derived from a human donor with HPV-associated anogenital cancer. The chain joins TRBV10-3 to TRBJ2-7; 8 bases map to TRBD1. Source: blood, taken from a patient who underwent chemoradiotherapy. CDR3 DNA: TGTGCCATCAGTGAGTCTTTGACAGGGGACAGCTCCTACGAGCAGTACTTC. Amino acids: CAISESLTGDSSYEQYF.